This T cell receptor (beta chain) is from a study of patients and donors after allogeneic stem cell transplantation. Each CDR3 protein is one row after TCRdb ran MiXCR on the RT-PCR reads. Of about 87,000 distinct CDR3 sequences in the sample, around 5% were seen once. This clonotype was seen repeatedly, ten times or more. Sequencing used blood, either unsorted or a sorted T cell fraction (not recorded which). The TCR originated in a human donor who was either an allogeneic HSCT recipient or a stem cell or donor lymphocyte infusion donor (not recorded which). It is not recorded whose cells these are; they may come from a transplant donor.

The DNA of the CDR3 is TGTGCCAGCAGCCCACGAGCGGGAGTCGGAGTAGGTGAGCAGTTCTTC. This encodes CASSPRAGVGVGEQFF. The V gene is TRBV7-3, the J gene TRBJ2-1; 8 bases map to TRBD2. CDR1 SGHTA and CDR2 FQGTGA come from the germline V gene. The CDR3 spans 16 residues. The V segment lost 5 bases and the J segment 9 bases; nucleotides outside the gene matches: 15.